A selection of T cell receptor beta chains follows, all from one sample in a study of cytomegalovirus exposure and HLA in healthy donors. Measured with immunoSEQ multiplex PCR; TCRdb has only the in-frame clones, and not every one. The table shows 200,000 to 250,000 clones, with around four fifths occurring only once. What was sequenced was PBMCs. Receptors were obtained from a woman between 35 and 50 years old in good health and CMV-seronegative. Each CDR3 is given with its conserved first and last residue. Each record gives: J gene, CDR3 length, V gene, clone size, D gene, CDR3 protein, CDR3 DNA. The D gene is left open where the match is weak. A row's size may be missing; if present it is once, few, many or a size class.

J gene: TRBJ2-2
CDR3 length: 19
V gene: TRBV7-2
clone size: NA
D gene: TRBD2
CDR3 protein: CASSLASGTRKLNTGELFF
CDR3 DNA: TGTGCCAGCAGCCTAGCTTCCGGGACTAGAAAACTGAACACCGGGGAGCTGTTTTTT

J gene: TRBJ2-1
CDR3 length: 15
V gene: TRBV4-3
clone size: few
D gene: TRBD2
CDR3 protein: CASSQASGGYNEQFF
CDR3 DNA: TGCGCCAGCAGCCAAGCTAGCGGGGGCTACAATGAGCAGTTCTTC

J gene: TRBJ1-5
CDR3 length: 15
V gene: TRBV6-6
clone size: NA
D gene: TRBD1
CDR3 protein: CASSSDRVGNQPQHF
CDR3 DNA: TGTGCCAGCAGTTCGGACAGGGTGGGCAATCAGCCCCAGCATTTT

J gene: TRBJ1-2
CDR3 length: 14
V gene: TRBV19
clone size: once
D gene: TRBD1
CDR3 protein: CASSPARGPLGYTF
CDR3 DNA: TGTGCCAGTAGTCCGGCCAGGGGGCCACTCGGCTACACCTTC

J gene: TRBJ1-1
CDR3 length: 14
V gene: TRBV5-1
clone size: NA
D gene: TRBD1
CDR3 protein: CASSPADRETEAFF
CDR3 DNA: TGCGCCAGCAGCCCGGCGGACAGGGAAACTGAAGCTTTCTTT

J gene: TRBJ1-5
CDR3 length: 14
V gene: TRBV10-3
clone size: NA
D gene: NA
CDR3 protein: CAISTGNSNQPQHF
CDR3 DNA: TGTGCCATCAGTACGGGGAATAGCAATCAGCCCCAGCATTTT

J gene: TRBJ2-5
CDR3 length: 15
V gene: TRBV19
clone size: NA
D gene: TRBD1
CDR3 protein: CASSIAGQGPETQYF
CDR3 DNA: TGTGCCAGTAGTATAGCCGGACAGGGTCCCGAGACCCAGTACTTC

J gene: TRBJ2-3
CDR3 length: 17
V gene: TRBV5-4
clone size: NA
D gene: TRBD2
CDR3 protein: CASSLGLRGGDTDTQYF
CDR3 DNA: TGTGCCAGCAGCTTGGGACTTCGCGGGGGGGACACAGATACGCAGTATTTT

J gene: TRBJ2-1
CDR3 length: 11
V gene: TRBV10-1
clone size: NA
D gene: NA
CDR3 protein: CASSSYNEQFF
CDR3 DNA: TGCGCCAGCAGCTCGTACAATGAGCAGTTCTTC

J gene: TRBJ1-4
CDR3 length: 14
V gene: TRBV29-1
clone size: few
D gene: NA
CDR3 protein: CSVEAGTPYEKLFF
CDR3 DNA: TGCAGCGTTGAAGCCGGGACACCTTATGAAAAACTGTTTTTT

J gene: TRBJ1-1
CDR3 length: 15
V gene: TRBV29-1
clone size: NA
D gene: NA
CDR3 protein: CSVGVIGGPDTEAFF
CDR3 DNA: TGCAGCGTGGGGGTGATCGGGGGGCCGGACACTGAAGCTTTCTTT

J gene: TRBJ2-3
CDR3 length: 14
V gene: TRBV5-1
clone size: NA
D gene: NA
CDR3 protein: CASSPQGITDTQYF
CDR3 DNA: TGCGCCAGCAGCCCACAGGGTATTACAGATACGCAGTATTTT

J gene: TRBJ2-7
CDR3 length: 16
V gene: TRBV23-1
clone size: NA
D gene: TRBD1
CDR3 protein: CASSQAAADRFHEQYF
CDR3 DNA: TGCGCCAGCAGTCAAGCAGCGGCGGACAGGTTCCACGAGCAGTACTTC

J gene: TRBJ2-5
CDR3 length: 14
V gene: TRBV5-1
clone size: NA
D gene: TRBD1
CDR3 protein: CASSRTGREETQYF
CDR3 DNA: TGCGCCAGCAGCCGGACAGGGCGGGAAGAGACCCAGTACTTC

J gene: TRBJ1-1
CDR3 length: 16
V gene: TRBV5-4
clone size: NA
D gene: NA
CDR3 protein: CASSFGGTLANTEAFF
CDR3 DNA: TGTGCCAGCAGCTTTGGGGGGACCCTGGCGAACACTGAAGCTTTCTTT

J gene: TRBJ1-3
CDR3 length: 15
V gene: TRBV6-6
clone size: NA
D gene: NA
CDR3 protein: CASSYSRGRENTIYF
CDR3 DNA: TGTGCCAGCAGTTACTCACGGGGAAGGGAAAACACCATATATTTT

J gene: TRBJ1-1
CDR3 length: 13
V gene: TRBV7-9
clone size: NA
D gene: NA
CDR3 protein: CASSLQRDTEAFF
CDR3 DNA: TGTGCCAGCAGCCTCCAGAGGGACACTGAAGCTTTCTTT